The 8 T cell receptor beta chains presented below share a single source sample, sequenced in a study of sequential checkpoint blockade in melanoma. The treatment: randomized to nivolumab then ipilimumab (arm A) or the reverse (arm B). The data were produced by immunoSEQ multiplex PCR, yet TCRdb's version contains in-frame clones alone and is incomplete. The sample records some 3,500 clones, 20% to 25% being singletons. The sample here was tumor tissue (inferred from file names), taken from a patient given nivolumab and ipilimumab in sequence. These receptors originate from a human donor with melanoma.

By sample share, this clone is medium-sized. The chain uses TRBV9 and TRBJ2-1; maybe TRBD1 (6 bases). V lost 3 bases and J lost 1, with 8 bases in between. The CDR3 runs to 14 residues. The germline V gene encodes CDR1 SGDLS and CDR2 YYNGEE. The CDR3 is CASSETGSYNEQFF. CDR3 nucleotide sequence: TGTGCCAGCAGCGAGACAGGATCCTACAATGAGCAGTTCTTC. Full variable domain (rest looked up from reference TRBV9 and TRBJ2-1): DSGVTQTPKHLITATGQRVTLRCSPRSGDLSVYWYQQSLDQGLQFLIQYYNGEERAKGNILERFSAQQFPDLHSELNLSSLELGDSALYFCASSETGSYNEQFFGPGTRLTVL.

This clone was counted a few times. The rearrangement joins TRBV6-8 to TRBJ1-2, with unresolved D. CDR3 size: 16 residues. Germline V gene data show CDR1 as MNHGY and CDR2 as SAAAGT. V was trimmed by 0 bases and J by 4 bases, leaving 15 bases between them. CDR3 DNA sequence: TGTGCCAGCAGTTACTCGGATGCGGCAGCCCTCTATGGCTACACCTTC. The encoded protein is CASSYSDAAALYGYTF.

This clone qualifies as medium-sized. Other nucleotide sequences from this sample produce the same CDR3. The chain carries TRBV5-1 and TRBJ2-5; 10 bases are shared with TRBD2. The CDR3 is made up of 15 amino acids. Unmatched junction bases numbered 8, after V lost 4 bases and J lost 5 bases. The germline V gene encodes CDR1 SGHRS and CDR2 YFSETQ. The chain's CDR3 is CASSPSGGALETQYF. CDR3 DNA: TGCGCCAGCAGCCCGAGCGGGGGGGCCCTTGAGACCCAGTACTTC. Variable domain in full (rest from reference TRBV5-1 and TRBJ2-5): KAGVTQTPRYLIKTRGQQVTLSCSPISGHRSVSWYQQTPGQGLQFLFEYFSETQRNKGNFPGRFSGRQFSNSRSEMNVSTLELGDSALYLCASSPSGGALETQYFGPGTRLLVL.

The chain combines TRBV19 with TRBJ1-5; D might be TRBD1 (5 bases). The V gene lost 6 bases and the J gene lost 3 bases, with 12 bases spanning the gap. Looked up from germline, CDR1 is LNHDA and CDR2 is SQIVND (reference sequence). The CDR3 has 14 amino acids. CDR3 bases: TGTGCCAGTAGACCAGGGCCGAACAATCAGCCCCAGCATTTT. Translated: CASRPGPNNQPQHF.

This clone was detected a few times. CDR3 sequence reads: CASSRTLSSGNTIYF. In nucleotides, the CDR3 is TGTGCCAGTAGTAGGACACTGAGCTCTGGAAACACCATATATTTT. The rearrangement uses TRBV19 and TRBJ1-3; maybe TRBD1 (5 bases). V was pared by 4 bases and J by 0 bases, with 10 bases between. The germline V gene has CDR1 LNHDA and CDR2 SQIVND (reference sequence). This CDR3 is built from 15 residues.

The V gene is TRBV18, the J gene TRBJ1-2, with D hard to call. Per germline, CDR1 KGHSH and CDR2 LQKENI. V was pared by 3 bases and J by 2 bases, with 7 bases between. The CDR3 contains 13 residues. CDR3 sequence: CASSPSRNYGYTF. The CDR3 nucleotides are TGTGCCAGCTCACCCAGTAGAAACTATGGCTACACCTTC.

This clone has ten or more counts. The genes are TRBV4-1 and TRBJ2-3, with D possibly TRBD1 on 6 matching bases. This CDR3 has 16 residues. Trimming shortened V by 0 bases and J by 1 base, and 11 bases separated the two germline ends. CDR1 is MGHRA and CDR2 is YSYEKL in the germline V gene. The CDR3 here is CASSQETGQRTDTQYF. CDR3 coding DNA: TGCGCCAGCAGCCAAGAGACAGGTCAACGCACAGATACGCAGTATTTT.

This clone was seen only a few times. V usage is TRBV6-1 and J usage is TRBJ1-4; D possibly corresponds to TRBD1 (5 bases). Per germline, CDR1 MNHNS and CDR2 SASEGT. The CDR3 sequence is 13 residues long. Trimming stripped 0 bases from V and 7 bases from J, with 6 bases between. CDR3 nucleotides: TGTGCCAGCAGTGAAGCCAGGGCTGAAAAACTGTTTTTT. Its protein is CASSEARAEKLFF.